This passage covers 17 T cell receptor beta chains from one sample sequenced in a study of blood T cell repertoires in COVID-19. Using immunoSEQ multiplex PCR, the repertoire was profiled, and TCRdb retains in-frame clones only, with some absent. In the table there are hundreds of thousands of clones, nearly 90% of which are singletons. The sample consisted of PBMCs or T cells enriched from blood (not recorded which). These receptors all stem from a woman aged 18-30 years with acute COVID-19.

This rearrangement joins TRBV7-2 to TRBJ1-3, with 7 bases fitting TRBD1. The CDR3 runs 16 residues. Germline-derived CDR1 and CDR2 are SGHTA and FQGNSA. V was pared by 2 bases and J by 4 bases, with 8 bases of the junction left unmatched. The CDR3 spells CASSLSGTERGNTIYF. DNA for the CDR3: TGTGCCAGCAGCTTAAGTGGGACAGAGAGAGGAAACACCATATATTTT. Variable domain in full (rest from reference TRBV7-2 and TRBJ1-3): GAGVSQSPSNKVTEKGKDVELRCDPISGHTALYWYRQSLGQGLEFLIYFQGNSAPDKSGLPSDRFSAERTGGSVSTLTIQRTQQEDSAVYLCASSLSGTERGNTIYFGEGSWLTVV.

The table lists this clone with a count of one. This chain connects TRBV24-1 to TRBJ1-5; possibly TRBD1 for D (5 bases). This CDR3 comprises 14 residues. The V end lost 5 bases, the J end lost 0 bases, and 7 bases lay between the germline ends. Germline loops: CDR1 KGHDR, CDR2 SFDVKD. The CDR3 region is CATSGGDSNQPQHF. CDR3 DNA: TGTGCCACCAGTGGGGGCGATAGCAATCAGCCCCAGCATTTT.

The chain uses TRBV27 and TRBJ2-2; D call uncertain. Trimming pared 6 bases from V and 3 bases from J, leaving 11 bases between. The CDR3 is 14 residues long. The germline V gene has CDR1 MNHEY and CDR2 SMNVEV (reference sequence). The CDR3 sequence: CASRGRLDTGELFF. The DNA for the CDR3 is TGTGCCAGCAGGGGCAGATTAGACACCGGGGAGCTGTTTTTT.

The chain is built from TRBV2 and TRBJ1-3; TRBD1 might be the D (6 bases). Trimming left V 8 bases short and J 3 bases short, with 14 bases between. This CDR3 spans 14 amino acids. Germline-derived CDR1 and CDR2 are SNHLY and FYNNEI. CDR3 nucleotides: TGTGCCAGCTCCGGGGGGCCCCTTGGAAACACCATATATTTT. Its translation: CASSGGPLGNTIYF.

J is TRBJ2-7 and V is TRBV5-8; D remains ambiguous. This CDR3 contains 12 residues. V lost 3 bases, J lost 3 bases, and 7 bases lay in between. Germline assignment: CDR1 SGHTS and CDR2 YDEGEE. CDR3 in amino acids: CASSYSLYEQYF. CDR3 bases: TGTGCCAGCAGCTACAGCCTCTACGAGCAGTACTTC.

The gene calls are TRBV24-1 and TRBJ1-2, with TRBD1 matching over 8 bases. The V segment lost 4 bases and the J segment 8 bases; nucleotides outside the gene matches: 11. The germline V gene has CDR1 KGHDR and CDR2 SFDVKD. This CDR3 has 15 residues. CDR3 amino acids: CATSDAAGGQRGYTF. CDR3 bases: TGTGCCACCAGTGACGCCGCAGGGGGCCAACGGGGCTACACCTTC.

The V call is TRBV9, the J call TRBJ2-5; TRBD2 is a possible D gene (6 bases). CDR1 SGDLS and CDR2 YYNGEE come from the germline V gene. Trimming pared 3 bases from V and 7 bases from J, leaving 16 bases between. The CDR3 totals 14 residues. CDR3 sequence (DNA): TGTGCCAGCAGCGCCCGGGACTCCGGTTTGACCCAGTACTTC. It translates to CASSARDSGLTQYF.

This rearrangement joins TRBV12-3 or TRBV12-4 to TRBJ2-2; no definite D call. Trimming removed 3 bases at V and 5 bases at J, with 7 bases between. This CDR3 has 13 residues. The CDR3 is CASSFTSTGELFF. DNA of the CDR3: TGTGCCAGCAGTTTCACCAGTACCGGGGAGCTGTTTTTT.

A note on this clone: Other DNA sequences in this specimen translate into the identical CDR3. The rearrangement links TRBV6-2 or TRBV6-3 to TRBJ2-7; TRBD2 agrees at 10 bases. With V trimmed by 6 bases and J by 1 base, 3 bases remained unmatched. CDR1 is MNHEY and CDR2 is SVGEGT in the germline V gene. The CDR3 consists of 14 residues. The CDR3 reads CASSRTSGSYEQYF. CDR3 coding DNA: TGTGCCAGCAGCCGGACTAGCGGATCCTACGAGCAGTACTTC.

This clone was seen only once. CDR3: CASSRGQGAKEQYF. Here the CDR3 DNA reads TGTGCCAGCAGCAGGGGACAGGGGGCGAAGGAGCAGTACTTC. The chain employs TRBV7-8 and TRBJ2-7, with TRBD1 matching over 12 bases. Germline V gene sequence: CDR1 SGHVS, CDR2 FQNEAQ. The CDR3 totals 14 residues. V shed 5 bases and J 7 bases; nucleotides not matched to a gene: 6.

This chain links TRBV2 with TRBJ2-6, with 7 positions matching TRBD1. This CDR3 is built from 15 residues. J lost 0 bases, V lost 6 bases, and 2 bases had no gene match. Looked up from germline, CDR1 is SNHLY and CDR2 is FYNNEI. CDR3: CASRRTGSGANVLTF. DNA of the CDR3: TGTGCCAGCAGGCGGACAGGCTCTGGGGCCAACGTCCTGACTTTC.

The chain is built from TRBV29-1 and TRBJ2-7; TRBD1 matches 8 bases. V shed 6 bases, J shed 3 bases, and the junction held 4 bases outside the gene matches. Germline values: CDR1 SQVTM, CDR2 ANQGSEA. This CDR3 is 12 amino acids long. The CDR3 nucleotides read TGCAGCGTAGGACAGGGATACTACGAGCAGTACTTC. Amino acid sequence: CSVGQGYYEQYF.

The rearrangement joins TRBV25-1 to TRBJ2-7; the D gene is possibly TRBD2 (6 bases). The CDR3 is 13 amino acids. Trimming left V 8 bases short and J 0 bases short, with 11 bases between. Germline CDR1 is MGHDK and CDR2 is SYGVNS. This chain's CDR3 is CASGTLSSYEQYF. CDR3 DNA sequence: TGTGCCAGCGGGACTTTGAGCTCCTACGAGCAGTACTTC.

CDR3 coding DNA: TGTGCCAGTAGTATTTCCGGGGGCAATCAGCCCCAGCATTTT. As protein: CASSISGGNQPQHF. The chain carries TRBV19 and TRBJ1-5; no definite D call. Trimming stripped 3 bases from V and 2 bases from J, with 8 bases between. This CDR3 contains 14 residues. Germline values: CDR1 LNHDA, CDR2 SQIVND (reference sequence).

The chain combines TRBV7-8 with TRBJ2-7, with 7 bases aligning to TRBD2. The CDR3 is made up of 14 amino acids. V was clipped by 1 base and J by 5 bases; unmatched bases: 5. Germline lookup yields CDR1 SGHVS and CDR2 FQNEAQ. CDR3 in DNA: TGTGCCAGCAGCTTAGGAGGGAGGGGAAACGAGCAGTACTTC. This translates into CASSLGGRGNEQYF.

This CDR3 reads CSVEGTSRIFVDEQFF. The CDR3 DNA follows: TGCAGCGTTGAAGGGACTAGCAGAATTTTTGTCGATGAGCAGTTCTTC. This chain connects TRBV29-1 to TRBJ2-1, with TRBD2 matching over 8 bases. Looked up from germline, CDR1 is SQVTM and CDR2 is ANQGSEA. V lost 1 base, J lost 8 bases, and 13 bases stayed unmatched. This CDR3 contains 16 residues.

The chain links TRBV5-1 to TRBJ1-1; D call uncertain. The germline V gene encodes CDR1 SGHRS and CDR2 YFSETQ. The CDR3 consists of 12 residues. V was shortened by 3 bases and J by 3 bases, with 6 bases between the two germline ends. CDR3 residues: CASSYPDTEAFF. For the CDR3, the DNA is TGCGCCAGCAGCTACCCAGACACTGAAGCTTTCTTT.